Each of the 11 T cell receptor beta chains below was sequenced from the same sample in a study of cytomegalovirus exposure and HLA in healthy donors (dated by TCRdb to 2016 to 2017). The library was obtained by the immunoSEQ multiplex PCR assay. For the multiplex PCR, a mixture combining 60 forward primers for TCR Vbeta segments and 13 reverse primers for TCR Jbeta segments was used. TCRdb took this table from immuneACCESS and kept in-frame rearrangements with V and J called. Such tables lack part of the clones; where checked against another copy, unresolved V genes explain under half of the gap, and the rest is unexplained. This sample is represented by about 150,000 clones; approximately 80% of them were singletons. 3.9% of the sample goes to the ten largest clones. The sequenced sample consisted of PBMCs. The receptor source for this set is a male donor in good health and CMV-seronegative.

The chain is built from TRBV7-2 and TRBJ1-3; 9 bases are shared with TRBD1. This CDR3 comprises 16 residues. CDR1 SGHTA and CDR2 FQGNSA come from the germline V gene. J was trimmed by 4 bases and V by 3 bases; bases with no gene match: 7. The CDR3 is CASSFSGTGLGNTIYF. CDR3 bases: TGTGCCAGCAGCTTCTCCGGGACAGGGTTAGGAAACACCATATATTTT.

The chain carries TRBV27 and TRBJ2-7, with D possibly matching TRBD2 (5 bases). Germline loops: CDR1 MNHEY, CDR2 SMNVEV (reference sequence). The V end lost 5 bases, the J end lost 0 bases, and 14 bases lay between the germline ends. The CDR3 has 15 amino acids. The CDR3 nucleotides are TGTGCCAGCAGTCCCTCCCTAGCAGGCTCCTACGAGCAGTACTTC. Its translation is CASSPSLAGSYEQYF.

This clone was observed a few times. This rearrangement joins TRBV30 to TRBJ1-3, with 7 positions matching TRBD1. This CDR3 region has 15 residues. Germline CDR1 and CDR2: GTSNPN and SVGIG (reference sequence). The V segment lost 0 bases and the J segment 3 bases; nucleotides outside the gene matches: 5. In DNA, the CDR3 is TGTGCCTGGAGTGTAGACAGGGTACTTGGAAACACCATATATTTT. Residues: CAWSVDRVLGNTIYF.

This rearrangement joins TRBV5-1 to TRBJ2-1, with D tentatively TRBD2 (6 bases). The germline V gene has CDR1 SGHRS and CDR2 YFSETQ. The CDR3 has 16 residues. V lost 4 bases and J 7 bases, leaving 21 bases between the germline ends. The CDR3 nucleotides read TGCGCCAGCAGCCCCACCCTAGCGCCCGAAGGTAATGAGCAGTTCTTC. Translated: CASSPTLAPEGNEQFF.

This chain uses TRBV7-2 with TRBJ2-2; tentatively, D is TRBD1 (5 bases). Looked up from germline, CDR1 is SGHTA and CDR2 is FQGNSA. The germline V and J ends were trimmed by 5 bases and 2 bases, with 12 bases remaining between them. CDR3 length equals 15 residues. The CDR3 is CASSTRTSNTGELFF. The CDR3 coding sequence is TGTGCCAGCAGCACCCGGACATCCAACACCGGGGAGCTGTTTTTT.

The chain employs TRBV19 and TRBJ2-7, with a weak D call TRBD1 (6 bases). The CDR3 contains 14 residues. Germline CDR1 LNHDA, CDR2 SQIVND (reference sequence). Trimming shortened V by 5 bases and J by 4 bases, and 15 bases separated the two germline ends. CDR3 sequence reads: CASSPGQNQYEQYF. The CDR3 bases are TGTGCCAGTAGTCCAGGACAGAACCAATACGAGCAGTACTTC.

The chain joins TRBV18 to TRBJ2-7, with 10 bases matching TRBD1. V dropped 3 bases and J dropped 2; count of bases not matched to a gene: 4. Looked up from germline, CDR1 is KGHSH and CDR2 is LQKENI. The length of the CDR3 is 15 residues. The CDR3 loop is CASSPKGQGTYEQYF. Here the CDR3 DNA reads TGTGCCAGCTCACCGAAGGGACAGGGGACCTACGAGCAGTACTTC.

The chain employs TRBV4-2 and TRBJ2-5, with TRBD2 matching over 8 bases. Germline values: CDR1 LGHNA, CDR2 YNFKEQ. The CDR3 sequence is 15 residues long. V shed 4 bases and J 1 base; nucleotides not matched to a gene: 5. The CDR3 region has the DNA TGTGCCAGCAGCCCCCACGGGACTAGCCAAGAGACCCAGTACTTC. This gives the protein CASSPHGTSQETQYF.

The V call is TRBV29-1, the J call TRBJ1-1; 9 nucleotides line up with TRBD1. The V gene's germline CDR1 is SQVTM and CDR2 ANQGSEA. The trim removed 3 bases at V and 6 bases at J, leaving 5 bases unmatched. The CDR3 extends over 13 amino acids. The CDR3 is CSVDNRGRPEAFF. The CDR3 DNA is TGCAGCGTTGACAACAGGGGGCGGCCTGAAGCTTTCTTT. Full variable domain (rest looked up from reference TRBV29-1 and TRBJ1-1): SAVISQKPSRDICQRGTSLTIQCQVDSQVTMMFWYRQQPGQSLTLIATANQGSEATYESGFVIDKFPISRPNLTFSTLTVSNMSPEDSSIYLCSVDNRGRPEAFFGQGTRLTVV.

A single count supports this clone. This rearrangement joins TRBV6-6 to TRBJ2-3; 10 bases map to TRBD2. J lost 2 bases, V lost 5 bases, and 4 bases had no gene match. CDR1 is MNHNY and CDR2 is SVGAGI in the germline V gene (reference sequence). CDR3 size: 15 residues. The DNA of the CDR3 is TGTGCCAGCAGTATTAGCGGGGGGACCACAGATACGCAGTATTTT. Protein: CASSISGGTTDTQYF.

Written as DNA, the CDR3 is TGTGCCATCAGCCATTTGAATGGCGGGAGCTCCTACAATGAGCAGTTCTTC. This codes for CAISHLNGGSSYNEQFF. The chain links TRBV10-3 to TRBJ2-1; 7 bases align to TRBD2. V was clipped by 6 bases and J by 0 bases; unmatched bases: 11. Germline lookup yields CDR1 ENHRY and CDR2 SYGVKD. CDR3 length equals 17 residues.